A single sample is the source of the 9 T cell receptor beta chains below, sequenced in a study of radiotherapy plus CTLA-4 blockade in lung cancer. The method was immunoSEQ multiplex PCR; TCRdb's version includes in-frame clones alone and lacks a portion of them. The data show about 62,000 clones, roughly 77% seen once. Sequencing used peripheral blood, obtained from a patient treated with radiotherapy plus ipilimumab. The receptor set was obtained from a human donor with non-small cell lung cancer who had a complete response to radiotherapy plus ipilimumab.

This chain links TRBV6-6 with TRBJ2-7; 7 bases align to TRBD2. Germline loops: CDR1 MNHNY, CDR2 SVGAGI (reference sequence). The V segment lost 0 bases and the J segment 1 base; nucleotides outside the gene matches: 0. The CDR3 is made up of 14 amino acids. The CDR3 protein is CASSYSAGSYEQYF. CDR3 sequence (DNA): TGTGCCAGCAGTTACTCAGCGGGATCCTACGAGCAGTACTTC.

The genes are TRBV11-2 and TRBJ2-5, with TRBD2 matching over 11 bases. Per the germline V gene, CDR1 is SGHAT and CDR2 is FQNNGV. The CDR3 length is 16 residues. J gave up 4 bases and V 1 base, and 5 bases lay outside the gene matches. CDR3: CASSLGRLAGGETQYF. CDR3 sequence (DNA): TGTGCCAGCAGCTTAGGCCGGCTAGCGGGAGGAGAGACCCAGTACTTC.

The chain joins TRBV5-1 to TRBJ2-7, with 8 bases lining up with TRBD2. This CDR3 spans 15 amino acids. V was pared by 1 base and J by 0 bases, with 3 bases of the junction left unmatched. The germline V gene has CDR1 SGHRS and CDR2 YFSETQ. The CDR3 DNA reads as TGCGCCAGCAGCTTGTCAAGCGGGAGCTCCTACGAGCAGTACTTC. This gives the protein CASSLSSGSSYEQYF.

The J gene is TRBJ1-2, the V gene TRBV27, with D tentatively TRBD1 (6 bases). Between the trimmed V and J ends, which lost 6 bases and 4 bases, there was a span of 12 bases. The germline gives CDR1 MNHEY, CDR2 SMNVEV (reference sequence). The CDR3 covers 13 residues. The CDR3 region is CASSLQGSYGYTF. In nucleotides, the CDR3 is TGTGCCAGCAGCCTACAGGGAAGCTATGGCTACACCTTC.

This chain uses TRBV18 with TRBJ1-3; 9 bases align to TRBD1. From germline, CDR1 is KGHSH and CDR2 LQKENI. The CDR3 loop spans 15 amino acids. With 4 bases clipped from V and 1 base from J, the junction kept 2 bases outside the gene matches. Written as DNA, the CDR3 is TGTGCCAGCTCACGGGACAGGGTTTCTGGAAACACCATATATTTT. Translated: CASSRDRVSGNTIYF. Filled out from reference TRBV18 and TRBJ1-3, the complete variable domain reads NAGVMQNPRHLVRRRGQEARLRCSPMKGHSHVYWYRQLPEEGLKFMVYLQKENIIDESGMPKERFSAEFPKEGPSILRIQQVVRGDSAAYFCASSRDRVSGNTIYFGEGSWLTVV.

The chain is built from TRBV19 and TRBJ2-2, with 7 bases that match TRBD2. The junction had 2 bases not matched to a gene; V was cut back by 8 bases and J by 5 bases. Germline CDR1 reads LNHDA; CDR2 reads SQIVND (reference sequence). This CDR3 is 12 amino acids long. This CDR3 is CASWGGTGELFF. CDR3 DNA sequence: TGTGCCAGTTGGGGGGGGACCGGGGAGCTGTTTTTT.

The rearrangement joins TRBV10-1 to TRBJ2-5; 8 bases align to TRBD2. Germline V gene lookup returns CDR1 WNHNN and CDR2 SYGVQD (reference sequence). The CDR3 has 13 amino acids. The J segment lost 2 bases and the V segment lost 4 bases, leaving 0 bases of the junction unmatched. The CDR3 loop is CASSASGQETQYF. The CDR3 DNA follows: TGCGCCAGCAGTGCTAGCGGGCAAGAGACCCAGTACTTC.

The rearrangement links TRBV7-9 to TRBJ2-2; 7 bases are a match to TRBD1. The length of the CDR3 is 13 residues. V lost 4 bases to trimming and J lost 5 bases; unmatched junction nucleotides: 1. Looked up from germline, CDR1 is SEHNR and CDR2 is FQNEAQ (reference sequence). The CDR3 DNA follows: TGTGCCAGCAGCTCAGGGGGTACCGGGGAGCTGTTTTTT. Amino acid sequence: CASSSGGTGELFF.

This chain joins TRBV9 and TRBJ1-3; D is unclear. The length of the CDR3 is 14 residues. In germline, CDR1 is SGDLS, CDR2 YYNGEE. Trimming removed 0 bases at V and 7 bases at J, with 11 bases between. The CDR3 DNA sequence: TGTGCCAGCAGCGTAGACCCCTTAGGGAACACCATATATTTT. This encodes CASSVDPLGNTIYF.